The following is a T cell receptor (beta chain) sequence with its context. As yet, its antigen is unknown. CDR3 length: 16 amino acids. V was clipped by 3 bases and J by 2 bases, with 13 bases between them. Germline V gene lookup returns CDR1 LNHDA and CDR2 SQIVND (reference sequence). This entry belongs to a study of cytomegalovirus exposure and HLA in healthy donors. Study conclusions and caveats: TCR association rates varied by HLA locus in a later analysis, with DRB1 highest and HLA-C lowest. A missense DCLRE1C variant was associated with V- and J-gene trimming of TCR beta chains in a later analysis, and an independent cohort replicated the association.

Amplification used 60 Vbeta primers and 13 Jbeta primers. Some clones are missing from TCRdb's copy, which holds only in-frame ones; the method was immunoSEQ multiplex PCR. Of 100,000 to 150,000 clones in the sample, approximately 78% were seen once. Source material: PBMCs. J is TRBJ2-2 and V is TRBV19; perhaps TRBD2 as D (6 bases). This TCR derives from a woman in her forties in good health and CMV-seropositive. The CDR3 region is CASSILGGSNTGELFF. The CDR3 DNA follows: TGTGCCAGTAGTATTCTCGGGGGATCAAACACCGGGGAGCTGTTTTTT.